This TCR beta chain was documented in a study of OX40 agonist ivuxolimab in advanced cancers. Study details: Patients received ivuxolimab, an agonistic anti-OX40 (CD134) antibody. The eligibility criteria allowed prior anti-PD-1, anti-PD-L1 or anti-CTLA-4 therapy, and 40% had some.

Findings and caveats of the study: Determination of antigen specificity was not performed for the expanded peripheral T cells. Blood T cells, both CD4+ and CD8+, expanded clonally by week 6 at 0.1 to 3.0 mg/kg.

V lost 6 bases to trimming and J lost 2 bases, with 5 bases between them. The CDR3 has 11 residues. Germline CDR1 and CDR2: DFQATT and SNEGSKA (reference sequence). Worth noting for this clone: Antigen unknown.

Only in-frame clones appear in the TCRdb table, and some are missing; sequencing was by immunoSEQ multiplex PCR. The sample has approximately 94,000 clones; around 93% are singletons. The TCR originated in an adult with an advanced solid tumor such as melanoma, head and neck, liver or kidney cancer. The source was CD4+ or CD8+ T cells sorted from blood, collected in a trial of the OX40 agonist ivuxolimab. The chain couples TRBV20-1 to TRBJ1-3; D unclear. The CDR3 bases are TGCAGTGCCGGGCCTGGAAACACCATATATTTT. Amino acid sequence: CSAGPGNTIYF.